The 20 T cell receptor beta chains below come from one sample, sequenced in a study of cytomegalovirus exposure and HLA in healthy donors. The primer mix had 60 Vbeta and 13 Jbeta primers. Repertoires were generated with immunoSEQ multiplex PCR, while TCRdb's copy carries only in-frame clones and drops some. The sample lists 80,000 to 100,000 clones; about 79% were seen once. Source material: PBMCs. These TCRs come from a male donor in good health and CMV-seropositive.

This clone turned up a few times. The rearrangement joins TRBV4-1 to TRBJ2-3; the match to TRBD2 covers 10 bases. In germline, CDR1 is MGHRA, CDR2 YSYEKL. V shed 5 bases and J 1 base; nucleotides not matched to a gene: 3. CDR3 length equals 15 residues. This CDR3 reads CASSTSGVGTDTQYF. In DNA, the CDR3 is TGCGCCAGCAGCACTAGCGGGGTGGGCACAGATACGCAGTATTTT.

This clone was recorded only once. The CDR3 DNA is TGTGCCAGCAGCTTGGGCCAGCGGGACTACGAGCAGTACTTC. It specifies CASSLGQRDYEQYF. This chain links TRBV5-4 with TRBJ2-7; TRBD2 agrees at 7 bases. V was clipped by 0 bases and J by 3 bases; unmatched bases: 3. The CDR3 length is 14 residues. The germline V gene encodes CDR1 SGHNT and CDR2 YYREEE (reference sequence). Together with reference TRBV5-4 and TRBJ2-7, the CDR3 gives the full variable domain: ETGVTQSPTHLIKTRGQQVTLRCSSQSGHNTVSWYQQALGQGPQFIFQYYREEENGRGNFPPRFSGLQFPNYSSELNVNALELDDSALYLCASSLGQRDYEQYFGPGTRLTVT.

The chain's CDR3 is CASSPGSGYEQYF. The CDR3 coding sequence is TGCGCCAGCAGCCCCGGGTCAGGGTACGAGCAGTACTTC. The chain carries TRBV4-3 and TRBJ2-7, with D maybe TRBD1 (5 bases). CDR1 and CDR2 (germline): LGHNA, YSLEER. The CDR3 is 13 residues long. Trimming removed 4 bases from V and 4 bases from J, with 11 bases in between.

This clone was seen a few times. The chain uses TRBV5-1 and TRBJ2-7; TRBD2 might be the D (5 bases). Germline V gene lookup returns CDR1 SGHRS and CDR2 YFSETQ. This CDR3 spans 13 amino acids. Trimming took 3 bases from V and 6 from J, leaving 13 bases between them. DNA for the CDR3: TGCGCCAGCAGCTCCCACGGCGGGTCCGAGCAGTACTTC. Residues: CASSSHGGSEQYF.

The CDR3, as DNA: TGTGCCAGCAGCTTAGTATCGGGGAGCACAGATACGCAGTATTTT. Encoded protein: CASSLVSGSTDTQYF. This chain connects TRBV11-2 to TRBJ2-3, with D tentatively TRBD2 (5 bases). Germline V gene data show CDR1 as SGHAT and CDR2 as FQNNGV. V lost 1 base to trimming and J lost 0 bases, with 8 bases between them. This CDR3 comprises 15 residues. The full variable domain, its missing parts supplied by reference TRBV11-2 and TRBJ2-3, is EAGVAQSPRYKIIEKRQSVAFWCNPISGHATLYWYQQILGQGPKLLIQFQNNGVVDDSQLPKDRFSAERLKGVDSTLKIQPAKLEDSAVYLCASSLVSGSTDTQYFGPGTRLTVL.

The chain carries TRBV15 and TRBJ2-6; weak D call: TRBD2 (5 bases). CDR1 LNHNV and CDR2 YYDKDF come from the germline V gene (reference sequence). V was shortened by 0 bases and J by 12 bases, with 12 bases between the two germline ends. The CDR3 runs 14 residues. The CDR3 here is CATSRERTLSVLTF. In DNA, the CDR3 is TGTGCCACCAGCAGAGAAAGGACTTTAAGCGTCCTGACTTTC.

The V and J genes are TRBV30 and TRBJ1-2; no clear D. This CDR3 contains 11 residues. V was cut by 2 bases and J by 8 bases, with 9 bases left in between. Germline lookup yields CDR1 GTSNPN and CDR2 SVGIG (reference sequence). The CDR3 here is CAWSLGSGYTF. CDR3 bases: TGTGCCTGGAGTCTGGGCAGCGGCTACACCTTC.

The chain joins TRBV23-1 to TRBJ1-5, with 7 bases matching TRBD1. TRBV23-1 is filed as an ORF, its function uncertain. V trimming: 4 bases; J trimming: 3 bases; junction bases outside the gene matches: 12. This CDR3 region has 17 residues. The CDR3 DNA is TGCGCCAGCAGTCTCCCAAAACCGGGACAGCCCAATCAGCCCCAGCATTTT. This encodes CASSLPKPGQPNQPQHF.

The V call is TRBV18, the J call TRBJ1-1; D is unresolved. Trimming took off 4 bases at V and 0 bases at J, with 12 bases between the two ends. The CDR3 has 15 amino acids. Germline V CDR1 and CDR2: KGHSH, LQKENI. The CDR3 nucleotides read TGTGCCAGCTCACGATCTCGGGAGATGAACACTGAAGCTTTCTTT. This translates into CASSRSREMNTEAFF.

This chain connects TRBV5-4 to TRBJ2-7; 8 bases line up with TRBD1. Germline CDR1 is SGHNT and CDR2 is YYREEE (reference sequence). Trimming at V came to 4 bases and at J to 1 base, leaving 7 bases not matched to a gene. CDR3 length: 15 residues. CDR3 DNA: TGTGCCAGCAGCAAGGGACAGGACCCTTCCTACGAGCAGTACTTC. Amino acid sequence: CASSKGQDPSYEQYF.

V and J are TRBV6-6 and TRBJ2-2; 8 positions agree with TRBD2. This CDR3 contains 15 residues. The trim removed 6 bases at V and 3 bases at J, leaving 6 bases unmatched. Germline V CDR1 and CDR2: MNHNY, SVGAGI (reference sequence). The DNA for the CDR3 is TGTGCCAGCAGCTCAAGCGGGGGTGACACCGGGGAGCTGTTTTTT. It encodes CASSSSGGDTGELFF.

This clone was seen only a few times. V gene TRBV6-5 combines with J gene TRBJ1-1, with no clear D. This CDR3 has 14 residues. The germline gives CDR1 MNHEY, CDR2 SVGAGI. With 6 bases removed from V and 0 bases from J, the gap between germline ends came to 11 bases. The CDR3 sequence: CASRAVPLNTEAFF. In DNA form, the CDR3 reads TGTGCCAGCAGGGCGGTTCCCTTGAACACTGAAGCTTTCTTT.

This clone has a single count. The rearrangement links TRBV29-1 to TRBJ1-2; 8 nucleotides agree with TRBD1. Looked up from germline, CDR1 is SQVTM and CDR2 is ANQGSEA. The J segment lost 2 bases and the V segment lost 5 bases, leaving 13 bases of the junction unmatched. There are 16 residues in the CDR3. In DNA, the CDR3 is TGCAGCGTTATTCGCCCCCAGGGGGCGTTAAACTATGGCTACACCTTC. This gives the protein CSVIRPQGALNYGYTF.

CDR3 loop: CASSSSGGRTDTQYF. The CDR3 nucleotides are TGTGCCAGCAGTTCTAGCGGGGGGCGCACAGATACGCAGTATTTT. V gene TRBV2 combines with J gene TRBJ2-3, with TRBD2 identical over 11 bases. The germline gives CDR1 SNHLY, CDR2 FYNNEI. V shed 5 bases, J shed 1 base, and the junction held 2 bases outside the gene matches. This CDR3 has 15 amino acids.

In this sample, this clone turned up a few times. The chain carries TRBV11-2 and TRBJ1-1; D not resolved. This CDR3 is 14 amino acids long. With 6 bases removed from V and 1 base from J, the gap between germline ends came to 12 bases. Germline values: CDR1 SGHAT, CDR2 FQNNGV. CDR3 loop: CASREGGSNTEAFF. The CDR3 DNA follows: TGTGCCAGCAGGGAGGGAGGCTCGAACACTGAAGCTTTCTTT.

The count of this clone is one. The rearrangement uses TRBV30 and TRBJ1-1; D gene uncertain. The V gene's germline CDR1 is GTSNPN and CDR2 SVGIG (reference sequence). V was clipped by 2 bases and J by 7 bases, with 5 bases between them. The CDR3 spans 10 residues. CDR3 in amino acids: CAWSRNEAFF. The CDR3 region has the DNA TGTGCCTGGAGTCGTAATGAAGCTTTCTTT.

The chain joins TRBV18 to TRBJ1-4; 9 bases map to TRBD1. Germline V gene data show CDR1 as KGHSH and CDR2 as LQKENI. This CDR3 contains 15 residues. The junction had 3 bases not matched to a gene; V was cut back by 2 bases and J by 5 bases. The CDR3 sequence: CASSPGGTGNEKLFF. The CDR3 region has the DNA TGTGCCAGCTCACCAGGGGGGACAGGGAATGAAAAACTGTTTTTT.

This clone was seen only a few times. This chain connects TRBV29-1 to TRBJ2-7; perhaps TRBD1 as D (6 bases). Germline values: CDR1 SQVTM, CDR2 ANQGSEA. Trimming removed 5 bases from V and 3 bases from J, with 14 bases in between. The CDR3 runs 13 residues. The CDR3 loop is CSVRDGTNYEQYF. CDR3 in DNA: TGCAGCGTTAGGGACGGGACAAACTACGAGCAGTACTTC.

The chain carries TRBV6-7 and TRBJ2-5; D not resolved. Being an ORF, TRBV6-7 has a function that is uncertain. The V and J ends lost 8 bases and 5 bases respectively, with 3 bases between them. The CDR3 is 9 residues long. The CDR3 nucleotides read TGTGCCAGCTCGGAGACCCAGTACTTC. Encoded protein: CASSETQYF.

The chain combines TRBV6-1 with TRBJ2-3; 9 nucleotides line up with TRBD2. The length of the CDR3 is 16 residues. V gave up 0 bases and J gave up 5 bases; unmatched junction bases: 6. In germline, CDR1 is MNHNS, CDR2 SASEGT. The DNA of the CDR3 is TGTGCCAGCAGTGAAGCGGGGGGACTAGCAGGAGATACGCAGTATTTT. Protein product: CASSEAGGLAGDTQYF.